These T cell receptor beta chains were read from a single sample in a study of identical twins. MiXCR was run by TCRdb on the 5' RACE reads, yielding one entry per CDR3 protein. Of 250,000 or so distinct CDR3 sequences listed, about 9% were seen once; the top ten hold 3% to 3.5%. These data were also filed under a second study, of yellow fever vaccine responses in identical twins.

The specimen was CD8+ T cells sorted from blood. All receptors come from a woman under 30 in good health. Both conserved end residues are part of each CDR3. D genes are given only for firm matches. Only some rows state a clone size, as once, few, many or a class for expanded clones.

CDR3 protein: CSVVGGTEQYF; CDR3 DNA: TGCAGCGTTGTGGGGGGAACCGAGCAGTACTTC; J gene: TRBJ2-7; V gene: TRBV29-1; D gene: NA; clone size: few
CDR3 protein: CASNIHYPKHATSTDTQYF; CDR3 DNA: TGTGCCAGCAACATTCATTACCCCAAACACGCTACTAGCACAGATACGCAGTATTTT; J gene: TRBJ2-3; V gene: TRBV11-1; D gene: NA; clone size: NA
CDR3 protein: CASSLRTGDGGELFF; CDR3 DNA: TGTGCCAGCAGCTTACGGACAGGGGACGGCGGGGAGCTGTTTTTT; J gene: TRBJ2-2; V gene: TRBV7-8; D gene: TRBD1; clone size: once
CDR3 protein: CASRPPGQSYEQYF; CDR3 DNA: TGCGCCAGCAGACCTCCGGGACAGTCCTACGAGCAGTACTTC; J gene: TRBJ2-7; V gene: TRBV5-1; D gene: TRBD1; clone size: many
CDR3 protein: CASSLLKSNTEAFF; CDR3 DNA: TGTGCCAGCAGTTTACTGAAGTCGAACACTGAAGCTTTCTTT; J gene: TRBJ1-1; V gene: TRBV12-3/TRBV12-4; D gene: NA; clone size: many
CDR3 protein: CASSLEGGNSYEQYF; CDR3 DNA: TGCGCCAGCAGCTTGGAAGGCGGGAACTCCTACGAGCAGTACTTC; J gene: TRBJ2-7; V gene: TRBV5-1; D gene: NA; clone size: many
CDR3 protein: CASSLHRDRIYEQYF; CDR3 DNA: TGTGCCAGCAGCTTACATCGGGACAGGATCTACGAGCAGTACTTC; J gene: TRBJ2-7; V gene: TRBV7-2; D gene: TRBD1; clone size: once
CDR3 protein: CASGAIHLSTEAFF; CDR3 DNA: TGTGCCAGCGGGGCAATTCATTTGAGCACTGAAGCTTTCTTT; J gene: TRBJ1-1; V gene: TRBV6-2/TRBV6-3; D gene: NA; clone size: NA
CDR3 protein: CSVLGTGGDEQYF; CDR3 DNA: TGCAGCGTGCTAGGGACAGGGGGCGACGAGCAGTACTTC; J gene: TRBJ2-7; V gene: TRBV29-1; D gene: TRBD1; clone size: few
CDR3 protein: CASTWVEEHYEQYF; CDR3 DNA: TGTGCCAGCACCTGGGTAGAGGAGCACTACGAGCAGTACTTC; J gene: TRBJ2-7; V gene: TRBV12-3/TRBV12-4; D gene: NA; clone size: many
CDR3 protein: CATSDKSVSGANVLTF; CDR3 DNA: TGTGCCACCAGTGATAAAAGCGTTTCTGGGGCCAACGTCCTGACTTTC; J gene: TRBJ2-6; V gene: TRBV24-1; D gene: NA; clone size: few
CDR3 protein: CATSDAQSSYNEQFF; CDR3 DNA: TGTGCCACCAGTGATGCACAGAGCTCCTACAATGAGCAGTTCTTC; J gene: TRBJ2-1; V gene: TRBV24-1; D gene: NA; clone size: NA
CDR3 protein: CASSLVLARGDEQFF; CDR3 DNA: TGTGCCAGCAGCTTAGTACTAGCCCGGGGGGATGAGCAGTTCTTC; J gene: TRBJ2-1; V gene: TRBV11-2; D gene: TRBD2; clone size: many
CDR3 protein: CSARDLEGVDTQYF; CDR3 DNA: TGCAGTGCTAGAGATCTCGAAGGGGTAGATACGCAGTATTTT; J gene: TRBJ2-3; V gene: TRBV20-1; D gene: NA; clone size: many
CDR3 protein: CASSPRQRYNEQFF; CDR3 DNA: TGTGCCAGCTCACCTAGACAGAGATACAATGAGCAGTTCTTC; J gene: TRBJ2-1; V gene: TRBV18; D gene: NA; clone size: NA
CDR3 protein: CASSEALLYEQYF; CDR3 DNA: TGCGCCAGCAGTGAAGCCTTGCTTTACGAGCAGTACTTC; J gene: TRBJ2-7; V gene: TRBV10-1; D gene: NA; clone size: NA
CDR3 protein: CASSFRTGLSSYNEQFF; CDR3 DNA: TGTGCCAGCAGCTTCCGGACGGGACTTAGCTCCTACAATGAGCAGTTCTTC; J gene: TRBJ2-1; V gene: TRBV7-6; D gene: NA; clone size: few
CDR3 protein: CASALAGPTDTQYF; CDR3 DNA: TGTGCCAGCGCCCTAGCGGGGCCCACAGATACGCAGTATTTT; J gene: TRBJ2-3; V gene: TRBV6-1; D gene: TRBD2; clone size: few
CDR3 protein: CATSGRDSAYEQYF; CDR3 DNA: TGTGCCACCAGCGGGAGGGACTCGGCTTACGAGCAGTACTTC; J gene: TRBJ2-7; V gene: TRBV15; D gene: TRBD2; clone size: NA
CDR3 protein: CASSLVGGSNEQFF; CDR3 DNA: TGTGCCAGCAGCTTAGTAGGCGGGAGCAATGAGCAGTTCTTC; J gene: TRBJ2-1; V gene: TRBV7-9; D gene: TRBD2; clone size: many
CDR3 protein: CASSPKGGLEQYF; CDR3 DNA: TGTGCCAGCAGCCCTAAGGGGGGCCTCGAGCAGTACTTC; J gene: TRBJ2-7; V gene: TRBV7-9; D gene: NA; clone size: few
CDR3 protein: CASSPRLTNEQFF; CDR3 DNA: TGTGCCAGCAGCCCCCGTCTGACAAATGAGCAGTTCTTC; J gene: TRBJ2-1; V gene: TRBV7-9; D gene: NA; clone size: few
CDR3 protein: CASLRAEEMNEQFF; CDR3 DNA: TGTGCCAGCCTCCGAGCGGAGGAGATGAATGAGCAGTTCTTC; J gene: TRBJ2-1; V gene: TRBV27; D gene: NA; clone size: NA
CDR3 protein: CASSGGGVSEQYF; CDR3 DNA: TGTGCCAGCAGTGGAGGGGGGGTAAGCGAGCAGTACTTC; J gene: TRBJ2-7; V gene: TRBV25-1; D gene: NA; clone size: few
CDR3 protein: CASSLPREVPEQYF; CDR3 DNA: TGTGCCAGCAGTTTGCCCAGGGAGGTGCCAGAGCAGTACTTC; J gene: TRBJ2-7; V gene: TRBV28; D gene: NA; clone size: few
CDR3 protein: CASSRDMLTDMNTEAFF; CDR3 DNA: TGTGCCAGCAGCCGAGACATGTTGACGGACATGAACACTGAAGCTTTCTTT; J gene: TRBJ1-1; V gene: TRBV9; D gene: NA; clone size: many
CDR3 protein: CASMGREWFYNEQFF; CDR3 DNA: TGTGCCAGCATGGGACGGGAATGGTTTTACAATGAGCAGTTCTTC; J gene: TRBJ2-1; V gene: TRBV27; D gene: NA; clone size: NA
CDR3 protein: CASSLASTGSYEQYF; CDR3 DNA: TGTGCCAGCAGCTTAGCCTCGACAGGGTCCTACGAGCAGTACTTC; J gene: TRBJ2-7; V gene: TRBV7-9; D gene: TRBD1; clone size: NA
CDR3 protein: CANSQDFLLTGRQETQYF; CDR3 DNA: TGTGCCAACAGCCAAGATTTTCTCTTGACGGGAAGACAAGAGACCCAGTACTTC; J gene: TRBJ2-5; V gene: TRBV14; D gene: NA; clone size: once